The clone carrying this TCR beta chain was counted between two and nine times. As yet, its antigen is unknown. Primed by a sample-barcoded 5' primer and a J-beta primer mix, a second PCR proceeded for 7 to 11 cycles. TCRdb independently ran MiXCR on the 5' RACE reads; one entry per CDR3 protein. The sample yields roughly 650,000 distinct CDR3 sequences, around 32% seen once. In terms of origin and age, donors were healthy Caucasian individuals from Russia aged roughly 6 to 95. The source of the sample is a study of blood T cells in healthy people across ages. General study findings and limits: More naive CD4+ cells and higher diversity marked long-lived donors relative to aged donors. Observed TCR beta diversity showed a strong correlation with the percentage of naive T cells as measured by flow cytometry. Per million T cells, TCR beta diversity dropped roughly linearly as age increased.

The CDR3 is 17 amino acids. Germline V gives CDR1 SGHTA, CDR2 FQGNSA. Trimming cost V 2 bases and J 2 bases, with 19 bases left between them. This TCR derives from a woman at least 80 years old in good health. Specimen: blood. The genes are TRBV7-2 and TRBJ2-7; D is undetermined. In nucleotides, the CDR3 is TGTGCCAGCAGCTTAAGAACCACTGACAATTCGCCCTACGAGCAGTACTTC. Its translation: CASSLRTTDNSPYEQYF.